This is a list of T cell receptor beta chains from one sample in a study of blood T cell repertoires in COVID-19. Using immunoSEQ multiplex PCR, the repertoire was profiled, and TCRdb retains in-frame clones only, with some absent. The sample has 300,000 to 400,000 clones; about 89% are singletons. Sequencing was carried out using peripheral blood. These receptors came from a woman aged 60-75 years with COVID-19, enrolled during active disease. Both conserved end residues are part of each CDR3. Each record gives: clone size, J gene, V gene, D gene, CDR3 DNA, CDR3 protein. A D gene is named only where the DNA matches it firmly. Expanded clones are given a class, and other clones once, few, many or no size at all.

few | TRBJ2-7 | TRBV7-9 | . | TGTGCCAGCAGCTCCTCGCCGACAGTTTCCTACGAGCAGTACTTC | CASSSSPTVSYEQYF
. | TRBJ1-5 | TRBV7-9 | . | TGTGCCAGCAGCAGAGCGGCGGGTGACCAGCCCCAGCATTTT | CASSRAAGDQPQHF
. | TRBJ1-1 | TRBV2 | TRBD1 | TGTGCCAGCAGTGAGATCGGGACAGGGACCCTGTACACTGAAGCTTTCTTT | CASSEIGTGTLYTEAFF
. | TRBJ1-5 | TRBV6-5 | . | TGTGCCAGCACCACGAAGCCATTTAGCAATCAGCCCCAGCATTTT | CASTTKPFSNQPQHF
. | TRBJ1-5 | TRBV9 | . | TGTGCCAGCAGCCCCAGAGGGGACATCAGCAATCAGCCCCAGCATTTT | CASSPRGDISNQPQHF
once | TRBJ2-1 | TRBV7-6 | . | TGTGCCAGCTCCGCGACAGTTTCCTACAATGAGCAGTTCTTC | CASSATVSYNEQFF
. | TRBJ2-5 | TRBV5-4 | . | TGTGCCAGCAGCTTCATGCATGAGGAGACCCAGTACTTC | CASSFMHEETQYF
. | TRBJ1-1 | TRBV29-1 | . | TGCAGCGGAAACAGGGAGAACACTGAAGCTTTCTTT | CSGNRENTEAFF
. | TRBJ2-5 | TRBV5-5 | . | TGTGCCAGCAGCTTGGGTTGGCGGGACCAAGAGACCCAGTACTTC | CASSLGWRDQETQYF
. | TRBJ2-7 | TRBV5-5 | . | TGTGCCAGCAGCTTTGACAGCCGATGGAGCTCCTACGAGCAGTACTTC | CASSFDSRWSSYEQYF
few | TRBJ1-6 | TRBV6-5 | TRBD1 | TGTGCCAGCAGTTCGCTAGGGGACAGGGGAAATTCACCCCTCCACTTT | CASSSLGDRGNSPLHF
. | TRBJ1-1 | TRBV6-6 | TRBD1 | TGTGCCAGCAGTACAACGACAGGGGTGAACACTGAAGCTTTCTTT | CASSTTTGVNTEAFF
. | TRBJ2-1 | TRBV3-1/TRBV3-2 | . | TGTGCCAGCAGCCAAGTTTGGGGGGGCACCTACAATGAGCAGTTCTTC | CASSQVWGGTYNEQFF
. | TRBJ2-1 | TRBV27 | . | TGTGCCAGCACCCCCCCGGGGGACAGAAAGTATGAGCAGTTCTTC | CASTPPGDRKYEQFF
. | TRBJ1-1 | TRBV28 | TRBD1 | TGTGCCAGCAGTCTTCTCACAGGGGGCGCAGATAACACTGAAGCTTTCTTT | CASSLLTGGADNTEAFF
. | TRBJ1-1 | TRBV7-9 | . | TGTGCCAGCAGCTTAGGAGCGGGGGGACCCAACACTGAAGCTTTCTTT | CASSLGAGGPNTEAFF
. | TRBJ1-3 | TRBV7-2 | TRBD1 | TGTGCCAGCAGCATTTGGGACAGCTCTGGAAACACCATATATTTT | CASSIWDSSGNTIYF
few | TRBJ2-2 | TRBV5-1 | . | TGCGCCAGCAGCTTGGGGAGCGCAGGGACAACCGGGGAGCTGTTTTTT | CASSLGSAGTTGELFF
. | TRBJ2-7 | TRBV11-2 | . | TGTGCCAGCAGCTCCCCACGCCGCGGAGACGAGCAGTACTTC | CASSSPRRGDEQYF
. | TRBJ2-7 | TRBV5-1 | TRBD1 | TGCGCCAGCCGACCCGGGACAGCCTCCTACGAGCAGTACTTC | CASRPGTASYEQYF
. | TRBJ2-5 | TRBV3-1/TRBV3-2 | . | TGTGCCAGCAGCCAAGATTCGTTCCGGGGGGCGCTCCGGGAGACCCAGTACTTC | CASSQDSFRGALRETQYF
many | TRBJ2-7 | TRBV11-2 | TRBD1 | TGTGCCAGCAGCTTCGGGACAGCCTACGAGCAGTACTTC | CASSFGTAYEQYF
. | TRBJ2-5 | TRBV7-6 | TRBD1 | TGTGCCAGCAGCCCAGCCCGGGACAGGGTCCAAGGCACCCAGTACTTC | CASSPARDRVQGTQYF
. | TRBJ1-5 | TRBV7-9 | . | TGTGCCAGCAGCTTAGGGGCAGGAGGGGGCAATCAGCCCCAGCATTTT | CASSLGAGGGNQPQHF
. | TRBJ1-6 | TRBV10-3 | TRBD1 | TGTGCCATCAGAACAGGGGGCGCGTATAATTCACCCCTCCACTTT | CAIRTGGAYNSPLHF
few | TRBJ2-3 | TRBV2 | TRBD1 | TGTGCCATTGGACAGGGACGTACAGATACGCAGTATTTT | CAIGQGRTDTQYF
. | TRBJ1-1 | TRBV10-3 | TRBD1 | TGTGCCATCAGCGAAACGGGGACAGGGAAAGCTTTCTTT | CAISETGTGKAFF
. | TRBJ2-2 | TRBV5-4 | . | TGTGCCAGCAGCCGGACGAGGGTCAGTCCCGGGGAGCTGTTTTTT | CASSRTRVSPGELFF
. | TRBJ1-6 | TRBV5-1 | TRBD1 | TGCGCCAGCAGCTTGGTTTTACAGGGGAGGTATAATTCACCCCTCCACTTT | CASSLVLQGRYNSPLHF
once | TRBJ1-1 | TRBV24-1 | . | TGTGCCACCAGTGACTGGACAGATATCACTGAAGCTTTCTTT | CATSDWTDITEAFF
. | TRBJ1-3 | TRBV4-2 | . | TGTGCCAGCAGCCAAGATCGGGGGGTCTCTGGAAACACCATATATTTT | CASSQDRGVSGNTIYF
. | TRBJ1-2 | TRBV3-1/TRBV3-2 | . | TGTGCCAGCAGCCAACGTCAGGGTAGGGTTAACTATGGCTACACCTTC | CASSQRQGRVNYGYTF
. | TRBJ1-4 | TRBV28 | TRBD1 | TGTGCCAGCAGCCTCCTCCAGGGGGATTACGAAAAACTGTTTTTT | CASSLLQGDYEKLFF
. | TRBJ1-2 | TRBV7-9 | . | TGTGCCAGCAGCTCCTTCCCTTCAGGGACTAACTATGGCTACACCTTC | CASSSFPSGTNYGYTF
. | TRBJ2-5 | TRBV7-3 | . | TGTGCCAGCAGCTTATCGGGAGCAGGCGAGACCCAGTACTTC | CASSLSGAGETQYF
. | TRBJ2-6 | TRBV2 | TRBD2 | TGTGCCAGCAGTGCGGGGGGAGACACTGGGGCCAACGTCCTGACTTTC | CASSAGGDTGANVLTF
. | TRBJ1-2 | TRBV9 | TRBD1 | TGTGCCAGCAGCGTAGGAGGAGGGGGCGCGGACTATGGCTACACCTTC | CASSVGGGGADYGYTF